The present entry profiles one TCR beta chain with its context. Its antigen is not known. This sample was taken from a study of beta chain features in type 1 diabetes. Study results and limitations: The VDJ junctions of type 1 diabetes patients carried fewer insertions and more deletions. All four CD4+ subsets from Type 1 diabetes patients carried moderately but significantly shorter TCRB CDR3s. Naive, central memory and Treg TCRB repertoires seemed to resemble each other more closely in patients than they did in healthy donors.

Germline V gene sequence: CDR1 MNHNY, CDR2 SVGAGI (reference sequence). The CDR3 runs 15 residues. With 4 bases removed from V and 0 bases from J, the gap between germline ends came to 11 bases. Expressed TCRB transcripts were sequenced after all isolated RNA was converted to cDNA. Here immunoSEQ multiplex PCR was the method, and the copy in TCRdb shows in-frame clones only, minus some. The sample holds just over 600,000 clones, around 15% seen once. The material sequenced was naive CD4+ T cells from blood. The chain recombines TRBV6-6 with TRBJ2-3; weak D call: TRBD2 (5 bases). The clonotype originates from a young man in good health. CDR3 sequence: CASSFLGGSTDTQYF. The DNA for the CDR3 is TGTGCCAGCAGTTTTCTGGGCGGGAGCACAGATACGCAGTATTTT.